This TCR beta chain was observed in a study of cytomegalovirus exposure and HLA in healthy donors. About the study: It was reported in a later analysis that the approximately 110 validation repertoires used the same platform as the approximately 690 first-cohort repertoires.

To note about this clone: Antigen unknown.

Produced via immunoSEQ multiplex PCR; TCRdb's table is partial and in-frame only. Of some 98,000 clones in the sample, about 90% were seen once. Trimming removed 4 bases from V and 5 bases from J, with 15 bases in between. The CDR3 is made up of 14 amino acids. CDR1 MNHEY and CDR2 SVGAGI come from the germline V gene. The study's findings and limits: Diagnosis of cytomegalovirus status made by the classifier reportedly showed high specificity and sensitivity. Among TCR beta chains, those listed as cytomegalovirus-associated numbered some 160.

This rearrangement joins TRBV6-5 to TRBJ2-7, with D possibly matching TRBD1 (6 bases). The TCR sequence derives from a man in his late teens or twenties in good health and CMV-seropositive. The sequencing sample was made of PBMCs. This chain's CDR3 is CASSSSWGQDEQYF. The CDR3 region has the DNA TGTGCCAGCAGTTCTTCCTGGGGGCAGGACGAGCAGTACTTC.